The 21 T cell receptor beta chains below were found in one sample sequenced in a study of TIL therapy for anti-PD-1-resistant metastatic lung cancer. The immunoSEQ assay was v3. Clones were sequenced by immunoSEQ multiplex PCR, and TCRdb holds only the in-frame ones, with some missing. The table includes under 100,000 clones, around three fifths detected once. Time point: pre-treatment sample, taken before nivolumab and TIL therapy. The tumor samples were excised metastases, mostly pleural nodules or supraclavicular lymph nodes. The input for sequencing was tumor tissue, taken at baseline. These receptor sequences come from a person between 30 and 79 years old with non-small cell lung cancer.

The rearrangement uses TRBV14 and TRBJ1-1; maybe TRBD1 (6 bases). The V and J ends lost 10 bases and 0 bases respectively, with 12 bases between them. From germline, CDR1 is SGHDN and CDR2 FVKESK. The CDR3 sequence is 13 residues long. The CDR3 loop is CATRGQMNTEAFF. The CDR3 DNA reads as TGTGCCACCCGGGGGCAGATGAACACTGAAGCTTTCTTT.

This sequence joins TRBV7-2 and TRBJ1-4; 10 bases align to TRBD1. After removal of 4 bases from V and 4 bases from J, the junction contained 3 bases not matched to a gene. The CDR3 runs to 15 residues. Germline V CDR1 and CDR2: SGHTA, FQGNSA. CDR3 protein: CASSYRDRGNEKLFF. CDR3 DNA sequence: TGTGCCAGCAGCTATCGGGACAGGGGTAATGAAAAACTGTTTTTT.

This clone has a single count. This sequence joins TRBV2 and TRBJ2-7; D gene ambiguous. CDR3 length: 15 amino acids. V lost 2 bases to trimming and J lost 5 bases, with 16 bases between them. From germline, CDR1 is SNHLY and CDR2 FYNNEI. CDR3: CASSETRLPYDEQYF. CDR3 sequence (DNA): TGTGCCAGCAGTGAAACGCGGCTTCCCTACGACGAGCAGTACTTC.

The chain recombines TRBV6-2 or TRBV6-3 with TRBJ2-1, with a tentative D call TRBD2 (5 bases). Trimming removed 5 bases at V and 8 bases at J, with 13 bases between. CDR1 and CDR2 from the germline V gene are MNHEY and SVGEGT. The CDR3 runs to 13 residues. The CDR3, as DNA: TGTGCCAGCAGTGCCCCGGAGGCGCATGAGCAGTTCTTC. Translated: CASSAPEAHEQFF.

This clone was picked up a small number of times. The chain is built from TRBV5-4 and TRBJ1-2; D might be TRBD1 (6 bases). Trimming took 3 bases from V and 4 from J, leaving 7 bases between them. The germline CDR1 and CDR2 sequences are SGHNT and YYREEE (reference sequence). This CDR3 spans 12 amino acids. CDR3 residues: CASSSDSYGYTF. DNA for the CDR3: TGTGCCAGCAGCTCGGACAGCTATGGCTACACCTTC. The full variable domain, completed using reference TRBV5-4 and TRBJ1-2, is ETGVTQSPTHLIKTRGQQVTLRCSSQSGHNTVSWYQQALGQGPQFIFQYYREEENGRGNFPPRFSGLQFPNYSSELNVNALELDDSALYLCASSSDSYGYTFGSGTRLTVV.

The chain employs TRBV5-5 and TRBJ1-5; D is perhaps TRBD1 (6 bases). Trimming shortened V by 2 bases and J by 7 bases, and 16 bases separated the two germline ends. Germline V gene data show CDR1 as SGHKS and CDR2 as YYEKEE (reference sequence). CDR3 length: 15 amino acids. CDR3: CASSFETGAWQPQHF. The CDR3 bases are TGTGCCAGCAGCTTCGAGACAGGAGCATGGCAGCCCCAGCATTTT. The whole variable domain, filled in from reference TRBV5-5 and TRBJ1-5, reads DAGVTQSPTHLIKTRGQQVTLRCSPISGHKSVSWYQQVLGQGPQFIFQYYEKEERGRGNFPDRFSARQFPNYSSELNVNALLLGDSALYLCASSFETGAWQPQHFGDGTRLSIL.

The V and J genes are TRBV7-9 and TRBJ2-5; no clear D. V was shortened by 1 base and J by 4 bases, with 10 bases between the two germline ends. The CDR3 length is 14 residues. Germline loops: CDR1 SEHNR, CDR2 FQNEAQ (reference sequence). CDR3 loop: CASSLGRAGETQYF. In DNA form, the CDR3 reads TGTGCCAGCAGCTTAGGTCGCGCTGGAGAGACCCAGTACTTC.

In DNA form, the CDR3 reads TGTGCCAGCAGTTACTCCTCGGCGGGCACTGAAGCTTTCTTT. Its protein product is CASSYSSAGTEAFF. The chain uses TRBV6-5 and TRBJ1-1; D remains ambiguous. Trimming took off 0 bases at V and 4 bases at J, with 9 bases between the two ends. The CDR3 is 14 residues long. Germline CDR1 and CDR2: MNHEY and SVGAGI.

The chain couples TRBV10-3 to TRBJ2-3; TRBD2 aligns across 12 bases. The germline gives CDR1 ENHRY, CDR2 SYGVKD. Trimming cost V 5 bases and J 0 bases; bases outside gene matches: 3. CDR3 length: 16 residues. The CDR3: CAISTTSGGSTDTQYF. DNA for the CDR3: TGTGCCATCAGTACGACTAGCGGGGGAAGCACAGATACGCAGTATTTT.

This clone was counted once. CDR3 sequence: CASSLAGLTYNEQFF. DNA of the CDR3: TGTGCCAGCAGCTTAGCGGGGCTGACCTACAATGAGCAGTTCTTC. The chain recombines TRBV11-1 with TRBJ2-1; tentatively, D is TRBD1 (5 bases). Trimming removed 0 bases from V and 2 bases from J, with 8 bases in between. CDR3 length: 15 residues. CDR1 is SGHAT, CDR2 FQDESV, per germline (reference sequence).

The rearrangement uses TRBV27 and TRBJ1-2; D unclear. The CDR3 consists of 13 residues. CDR1 MNHEY and CDR2 SMNVEV come from the germline V gene (reference sequence). V was shortened by 6 bases and J by 5 bases, with 13 bases between the two germline ends. This CDR3 reads CASRSNLGYGYTF. The CDR3 nucleotides are TGTGCCAGCAGAAGTAACTTGGGGTATGGCTACACCTTC.

J is TRBJ1-5 and V is TRBV18, with a weak D call TRBD1 (6 bases). Trimming shortened V by 6 bases and J by 3 bases, and 15 bases separated the two germline ends. The length of the CDR3 is 15 residues. Germline loops: CDR1 KGHSH, CDR2 LQKENI. This CDR3 is CASSPDSHANQPQHF. For the CDR3, the DNA is TGTGCCAGCTCCCCGGACAGCCACGCCAATCAGCCCCAGCATTTT.

The gene calls are TRBV27 and TRBJ2-1; 14 nucleotides line up with TRBD2. The germline gives CDR1 MNHEY, CDR2 SMNVEV (reference sequence). The length of the CDR3 is 17 residues. Germline trimming cut 4 bases from V and 7 bases from J; bases unmatched to any gene: 9. The CDR3 DNA sequence: TGTGCCAGCAGTTCTCGACTAGCGGGGGGGTATTTTAATGAGCAGTTCTTC. Translating it yields CASSSRLAGGYFNEQFF.

The chain has TRBV5-4 and TRBJ2-5, with D unresolved. The CDR3 spans 14 residues. Germline CDR1 reads SGHNT; CDR2 reads YYREEE (reference sequence). V dropped 4 bases and J dropped 4 bases, with 14 bases sitting between them. For the CDR3, the DNA is TGTGCCAGCAGCCTTAGATCGGATGCAGAGACCCAGTACTTC. This encodes CASSLRSDAETQYF.

The gene calls are TRBV5-1 and TRBJ2-7, with D tentatively TRBD1 or TRBD2 (5 bases each). V was cut by 1 base and J by 4 bases, with 12 bases left in between. The germline V gene has CDR1 SGHRS and CDR2 YFSETQ. This CDR3 is 14 amino acids long. The CDR3 DNA reads as TGCGCCAGCAGCTTGAACCGGGACCAGTACGAGCAGTACTTC. Encoded protein: CASSLNRDQYEQYF.

This clone was detected a few times. This rearrangement joins TRBV2 to TRBJ1-5, with 8 bases identical to TRBD1. Germline V gene sequence: CDR1 SNHLY, CDR2 FYNNEI. Unmatched junction bases numbered 10, after V lost 5 bases and J lost 1 base. This CDR3 has 17 amino acids. Here the CDR3 reads CASSLDRVLASNQPQHF. CDR3 bases: TGTGCCAGCAGTTTGGACAGGGTATTAGCGAGCAATCAGCCCCAGCATTTT.

The rearrangement joins TRBV7-9 to TRBJ1-1, with D unresolved. This CDR3 spans 13 amino acids. Germline values: CDR1 SEHNR, CDR2 FQNEAQ (reference sequence). The germline V and J ends were trimmed by 7 bases and 2 bases, with 11 bases remaining between them. The CDR3 nucleotides read TGTGCCAGCACCCTAGATTTAAACACTGAAGCTTTCTTT. This sequence encodes CASTLDLNTEAFF.

V gene TRBV28 combines with J gene TRBJ1-4; possibly TRBD1 for D (6 bases). The CDR3 consists of 15 residues. V lost 5 bases and J 0 bases, leaving 10 bases between the germline ends. CDR1 is MDHEN, CDR2 SYDVKM, per germline. CDR3 DNA: TGTGCCAGCAGTCGGGGGGGGCCAACTAATGAAAAACTGTTTTTT. It yields the protein CASSRGGPTNEKLFF.

Within the sample, this clone is medium-sized. The rearrangement links TRBV5-5 to TRBJ2-7; 9 bases fit TRBD2. Germline CDR1 is SGHKS and CDR2 is YYEKEE (reference sequence). CDR3 length equals 14 residues. V was clipped by 2 bases and J by 3 bases; unmatched bases: 3. CDR3 loop: CASSFRRGGYEQYF. CDR3 DNA sequence: TGTGCCAGCAGCTTTAGGCGGGGGGGCTACGAGCAGTACTTC.

The rearrangement joins TRBV4-1 to TRBJ2-3; D is uncertain. The germline gives CDR1 MGHRA, CDR2 YSYEKL. The CDR3 is made up of 14 amino acids. V lost 2 bases and J 4 bases, leaving 10 bases between the germline ends. CDR3 bases: TGCGCCAGCAGCCAAAACTTGGTGGCAGATACGCAGTATTTT. Translation: CASSQNLVADTQYF.

The chain employs TRBV3-1 (or the pseudogene TRBV3-2) and TRBJ1-5; D unresolved. V dropped 1 base and J dropped 2 bases, with 6 bases sitting between them. Germline V gives CDR1 LGHDT, CDR2 YNNKEL (reference sequence). The CDR3 length is 14 residues. CDR3 loop: CASSQGVGNQPQHF. The CDR3 coding sequence is TGTGCCAGCAGCCAAGGGGTGGGCAATCAGCCCCAGCATTTT.